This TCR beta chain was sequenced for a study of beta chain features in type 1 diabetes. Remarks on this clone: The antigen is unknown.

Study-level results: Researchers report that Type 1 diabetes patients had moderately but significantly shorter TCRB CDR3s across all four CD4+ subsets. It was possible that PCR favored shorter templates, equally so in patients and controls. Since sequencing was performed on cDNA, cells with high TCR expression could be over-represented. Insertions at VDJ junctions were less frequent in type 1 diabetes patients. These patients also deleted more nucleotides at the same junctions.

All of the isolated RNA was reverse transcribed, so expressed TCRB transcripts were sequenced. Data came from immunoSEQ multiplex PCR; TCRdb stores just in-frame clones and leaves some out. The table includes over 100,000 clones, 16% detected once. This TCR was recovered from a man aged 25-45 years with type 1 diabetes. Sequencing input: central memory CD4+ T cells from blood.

CDR3 loop: CASSQDLEGLSPLHF. The CDR3 nucleotides are TGTGCCAGCAGCCAAGATCTCGAGGGGCTATCACCCCTCCACTTT. The chain has TRBV14 and TRBJ1-6, with D maybe TRBD1 (5 bases). Germline V CDR1 and CDR2: SGHDN, FVKESK. Trimming shortened V by 0 bases and J by 10 bases, and 13 bases separated the two germline ends. This CDR3 is built from 15 residues.